This TCR beta chain is from a study of regulatory T cells in long-lasting Graves disease. CDR3 regions were amplified by Arm-PCR using iRepertoire HTBI primers to build TCR beta libraries. TCRdb reanalysed the multiplex PCR reads using MiXCR and keeps one entry per CDR3 protein. The sample has 450,000 or so distinct CDR3 sequences; 20% are singletons. Time point: persistent/refractory GD, antithyroid drugs over 5 years with positive TRAb. From RNA extracted from PBMCs, the TCR library was made. The patient group derived from an endocrinology department in Xi'an, China. The CDR3 length is 14 residues. In germline, CDR1 is KGHSH, CDR2 LQKENI. J was trimmed by 7 bases and V by 4 bases; bases with no gene match: 8.

V gene TRBV18 combines with J gene TRBJ1-2, with TRBD1 matching over 8 bases. This TCR came from a female donor with Graves disease. Material: peripheral blood mononuclear cells (PBMCs), obtained when the disease was refractory, from a patient treated with antithyroid drugs. CDR3 residues: CASSRRQGTCGYTF. CDR3 sequence (DNA): TGTGCCAGCTCACGACGACAGGGGACCTGTGGCTACACCTTC.